This TCR beta chain was profiled in a study of CD8 T cells in Susac syndrome (dated 2019 in TCRdb). With regard to the full study: The study used repertoire sequencing to test whether antigen drove CD8+ T cell activation and differentiation in Susac syndrome. The clonality of the CD8+ T cell repertoire was compared across approximately 12 healthy donors, some 14 Susac syndrome patients and roughly 16 multiple sclerosis patients. Results the study describes overall, beyond this receptor: The number of individuals in the TCR sequencing and HLA analysis was acknowledged as relatively small.

Concerning this clonotype itself: It has no known antigen specificity. The input lacks base qualities; no much larger clone sits a single base away.

As encoded in the germline V gene (reference sequence), CDR1 is PRHDT while CDR2 is FYEKMQ. Taken from cysteine to phenylalanine, the CDR3 has 14 residues. Kept here is only the CDR3 DNA, which spans 42 bases and is read in frame from base 1. At the junction V is shortened by 2 bases and J by 2 bases, with 10 bases in between. Peripheral blood CD8+ and CD4+ T cells from healthy donors, Susac syndrome patients and multiple sclerosis patients were profiled by high-throughput TCR beta sequencing. Multiple sclerosis controls were treatment-naive patients with stable or active relapsing-remitting disease fulfilling revised McDonald criteria. Bulk CD8+ and CD4+ T cells were purified by magnetic negative isolation, whereas CD8+ TEMRA cells were enriched by FACS. Blood was drawn into EDTA tubes, processed within 24 hours, and PBMCs were isolated by density gradient centrifugation. PBMCs destined for TCR sequencing were cryopreserved in liquid nitrogen and later thawed in a 37 °C water bath. The sorted or isolated CD4+, CD8+ and CD8+ TEMRA cells had a purity of 90% or higher.

RNA was extracted using the RNeasy kit, and about 0.5 to 1 microgram was reverse transcribed with random hexamers. The immunoSEQ multiplex PCR assay, which covers 54 Vbeta and 13 Jbeta segments, was used to amplify TCR beta CDR3 regions. To correct PCR amplification bias, a synthetic template baseline was used for both primer optimization and computational correction. Regarding the original processing steps: Reads were annotated to V, D and J genes per IMGT and analyzed with immunoSEQ Analyzer, keeping only productive sequences. Clonality was calculated as one minus the Shannon entropy normalized by log2 of the number of productive unique sequences. For each patient and control, public and private clones were evaluated within the 100 most prevalent clones. Clones were defined as Susac-specific if absent from the healthy and MS cohorts, from more than 900 published viral clones and from other ImmuneACCESS disease sequences. TCRdb reprocessing: public reads trimmed at Q25 with fastp, clones called with MiXCR, in-frame beta chains kept. CDR3 protein sequences are deduplicated, and each keeps its most common genes and DNA. The V and J calls here are based on TCRdb, not the publication. The sample yields about 130,000 distinct CDR3 sequences; under 95% were counted once. The ten most abundant clones make up under 0.25% of the sample.

Recombination connected TRBV13 to TRBJ2-7; there is no confident call for the D gene. Sequenced input: CD8+ T cells from PBMCs. The receptor comes from a human donor with multiple sclerosis. The nucleotide sequence is given as TGTGCCAGCAGCTTATGGGCAGAGACCTACGAGCAGTACTTC. Its product reads: CASSLWAETYEQYF.